The 25 T cell receptor beta chains reported below all come from one sample, sequenced in a study of T-cell reconstitution after alpha-beta-depleted transplantation in children. TCRbeta library preparation incorporated unique molecular identifiers. TCRdb reanalysed the PCR reads using MiXCR and keeps one entry per CDR3 protein. The sample records about 460,000 distinct CDR3 sequences, roughly a tenth being singletons. The sample here was PBMCs, taken before TCRalphabeta/CD19-depleted stem cell transplant. The receptors derive from a child aged 2 to 10 with inherited bone marrow failure, due to receive a stem cell transplant.

The sample holds many counts of this clonotype. This chain connects TRBV24-1 to TRBJ1-2; maybe TRBD1 (6 bases). The germline V gene has CDR1 KGHDR and CDR2 SFDVKD. The CDR3 extends over 12 amino acids. V shed 4 bases and J shed 5 bases, with 7 bases lying between them. The CDR3 DNA is TGTGCCACCAGTGAACAGGGATATGGCTACACCTTC. Its translation: CATSEQGYGYTF.

This clonotype was detected ten times or more. V gene TRBV6-5 combines with J gene TRBJ1-1, with D tentatively TRBD1 (6 bases). Germline values: CDR1 MNHEY, CDR2 SVGAGI. This CDR3 spans 14 amino acids. V lost 6 bases and J 1 base, leaving 12 bases between the germline ends. CDR3 protein: CASRRGFTNTEAFF. The CDR3 DNA sequence: TGTGCCAGCAGAAGGGGGTTTACGAACACTGAAGCTTTCTTT.

This clonotype was observed a handful of times. The chain combines TRBV5-6 with TRBJ2-3; TRBD2 is a possible D gene (7 bases). Between the trimmed V and J ends, which lost 1 base and 5 bases, there was a span of 20 bases. The CDR3 totals 17 residues. The germline CDR1 and CDR2 sequences are SGHDT and YYEEEE. The CDR3 coding sequence is TGTGCCAGCAGCTTGATAGGGGGGAGGGCCGAAGGAGATACGCAGTATTTT. This sequence encodes CASSLIGGRAEGDTQYF.

This clonotype has a count of ten or more. This chain links TRBV9 with TRBJ1-1; D is unclear. Trimming removed 0 bases from V and 1 base from J, with 4 bases in between. This CDR3 contains 13 residues. CDR1 SGDLS and CDR2 YYNGEE come from the germline V gene. CDR3 sequence reads: CASSVAPNTEAFF. For the CDR3, the DNA is TGTGCCAGCAGCGTAGCCCCGAACACTGAAGCTTTCTTT.

This clonotype was counted many times. The chain combines TRBV6-5 with TRBJ2-1; 10 bases align to TRBD2. Germline V lookup: CDR1 MNHEY, CDR2 SVGAGI. Losses at the gene ends were 8 bases for V and 8 bases for J; bases not matched to a gene: 9. The CDR3 loop spans 14 amino acids. The CDR3 loop is CASAPSGSGDEQFF. As DNA, the CDR3 is TGTGCCAGCGCGCCTAGCGGGAGTGGTGATGAGCAGTTCTTC.

V gene TRBV6-5 combines with J gene TRBJ2-7, with no clear D. The CDR3 extends over 15 amino acids. The V and J ends lost 0 bases and 0 bases respectively, with 9 bases between them. In germline, CDR1 is MNHEY, CDR2 SVGAGI. The DNA of the CDR3 is TGTGCCAGCAGTTACTCCTATCCGGCCTCCTACGAGCAGTACTTC. The encoded protein is CASSYSYPASYEQYF.

This clonotype was seen repeatedly, ten times or more. The chain is built from TRBV20-1 and TRBJ2-1, with 14 positions matching TRBD2. This CDR3 has 14 amino acids. V dropped 4 bases and J dropped 6; count of bases not matched to a gene: 2. Germline V gene lookup returns CDR1 DFQATT and CDR2 SNEGSKA (reference sequence). The CDR3 sequence: CSAMGLAGVNEQFF. In DNA, the CDR3 is TGCAGTGCTATGGGACTAGCGGGAGTCAATGAGCAGTTCTTC.

This clonotype has just one count. Since a much larger clone is just one base distant, this may be a read error. CDR3 bases: TGCGCCAGCAGCCAAGATCTCAACAGGGGAGGGTACTATGGCTACACCTTC. This encodes CASSQDLNRGGYYGYTF. The gene calls are TRBV4-3 and TRBJ1-2, with 7 bases aligning to TRBD1. Germline V gene sequence: CDR1 LGHNA, CDR2 YSLEER. Unmatched junction bases numbered 10, after V lost 0 bases and J lost 3 bases. This CDR3 region has 17 residues.

This clonotype has a handful of counts. The chain links TRBV20-1 to TRBJ2-5; TRBD2 aligns across 12 bases. This CDR3 spans 13 amino acids. J was trimmed by 5 bases and V by 5 bases; bases with no gene match: 3. The germline gives CDR1 DFQATT, CDR2 SNEGSKA (reference sequence). As DNA, the CDR3 is TGCAGTGCTCTAGCGGGAGGGCCGGAGACCCAGTACTTC. As protein: CSALAGGPETQYF.

This clonotype has ten or more counts. The rearrangement links TRBV20-1 to TRBJ2-3, with D tentatively TRBD2 (6 bases). The CDR3 covers 15 residues. Germline CDR1 reads DFQATT; CDR2 reads SNEGSKA (reference sequence). The V and J ends lost 6 bases and 6 bases respectively, with 22 bases between them. This CDR3 reads CSAEGLTLPADTQYF. CDR3 coding DNA: TGCAGTGCGGAGGGACTGACTCTTCCGGCGGATACGCAGTATTTT.

This clonotype was seen at least ten times. The chain joins TRBV5-1 to TRBJ2-5; D may be TRBD2 (5 bases). V was shortened by 2 bases and J by 4 bases, with 12 bases between the two germline ends. There are 14 residues in the CDR3. Germline CDR1 and CDR2: SGHRS and YFSETQ. This chain's CDR3 is CASSFSQRIETQYF. As DNA, the CDR3 is TGCGCCAGCAGCTTTTCCCAGCGGATAGAGACCCAGTACTTC.

Many counts were recorded for this clonotype. The chain uses TRBV7-9 and TRBJ2-1; 12 positions agree with TRBD2. The CDR3 contains 17 residues. V dropped 1 base and J dropped 5; count of bases not matched to a gene: 6. Germline V gene lookup returns CDR1 SEHNR and CDR2 FQNEAQ (reference sequence). This CDR3 is CASSLVPSGRGDNEQFF. The CDR3, as DNA: TGTGCCAGCAGCTTAGTCCCTAGCGGGAGGGGAGACAATGAGCAGTTCTTC.

This chain links TRBV5-5 with TRBJ2-1, with 10 bases fitting TRBD2. CDR3 length equals 15 residues. Germline loops: CDR1 SGHKS, CDR2 YYEKEE (reference sequence). V was pared by 0 bases and J by 8 bases, with 5 bases of the junction left unmatched. The CDR3 here is CASSLGAGGMYEQFF. In nucleotides, the CDR3 is TGTGCCAGCAGCTTGGGAGCGGGAGGGATGTATGAGCAGTTCTTC.

V is TRBV27 and J is TRBJ1-2, with 8 bases aligning to TRBD1. Trimming cost V 3 bases and J 8 bases; bases outside gene matches: 5. Germline V gives CDR1 MNHEY, CDR2 SMNVEV (reference sequence). CDR3 length: 13 amino acids. This CDR3 reads CASSLTGEGGYTF. Written as DNA, the CDR3 is TGTGCCAGCAGTTTGACAGGGGAGGGAGGCTACACCTTC.

This clonotype has at least ten counts. This chain links TRBV30 with TRBJ1-4; D not certain. CDR1 is GTSNPN and CDR2 is SVGIG in the germline V gene (reference sequence). This CDR3 contains 14 residues. Trimming took off 0 bases at V and 4 bases at J, with 9 bases between the two ends. CDR3 residues: CAWSVNSFNEKLFF. Written as DNA, the CDR3 is TGTGCCTGGAGTGTAAACAGCTTTAATGAAAAACTGTTTTTT. Drawing the rest from reference TRBV30 and TRBJ1-4, the complete variable domain is SQTIHQWPATLVQPVGSPLSLECTVEGTSNPNLYWYRQAAGRGLQLLFYSVGIGQISSEVPQNLSASRPQDRQFILSSKKLLLSDSGFYLCAWSVNSFNEKLFFGSGTQLSVL.

This chain joins TRBV30 and TRBJ2-1, with 14 bases that match TRBD2. V shed 1 base, J shed 9 bases, and the junction held 8 bases outside the gene matches. Germline V gives CDR1 GTSNPN, CDR2 SVGIG (reference sequence). The CDR3 covers 16 residues. CDR3: CAWSASRLAGGGEQFF. CDR3 bases: TGTGCCTGGAGTGCCTCTAGACTAGCGGGAGGGGGTGAGCAGTTCTTC.

This clonotype was recorded at least ten times. The chain is built from TRBV12-3 or TRBV12-4 and TRBJ2-7; the match to TRBD1 covers 9 bases. The V segment lost 5 bases and the J segment 7 bases; nucleotides outside the gene matches: 3. This CDR3 comprises 12 residues. The CDR3 DNA follows: TGTGCCAGCAGTCTCGGGACAGGGGAGCAGTACTTC. Translating it yields CASSLGTGEQYF.

This clonotype was recorded many times. The genes are TRBV10-3 and TRBJ2-7; TRBD1 aligns across 8 bases. Trimming at V came to 0 bases and at J to 2 bases, leaving 3 bases not matched to a gene. Germline V gene sequence: CDR1 ENHRY, CDR2 SYGVKD. The CDR3 is 15 residues long. CDR3 sequence reads: CAISESGQGTYEQYF. The CDR3 nucleotides read TGTGCCATCAGTGAGTCTGGACAGGGAACCTACGAGCAGTACTTC.

This clonotype came up many times. This chain connects TRBV20-1 to TRBJ2-5; D perhaps matches TRBD1 (7 bases). The CDR3 is 15 residues long. The germline gives CDR1 DFQATT, CDR2 SNEGSKA (reference sequence). Trimming shortened V by 6 bases and J by 0 bases, and 17 bases separated the two germline ends. CDR3 coding DNA: TGCAGTGCGACGGACGGGGGACAGTACCAAGAGACCCAGTACTTC. As protein: CSATDGGQYQETQYF.

The table lists this clonotype with many counts. V and J are TRBV10-3 and TRBJ2-2; 10 nucleotides agree with TRBD1. This CDR3 contains 16 residues. V shed 3 bases, J shed 3 bases, and the junction held 4 bases outside the gene matches. Germline-derived CDR1 and CDR2 are ENHRY and SYGVKD. DNA for the CDR3: TGTGCCATCAGTGATAGGGACAGGGGCGACACCGGGGAGCTGTTTTTT. This gives the protein CAISDRDRGDTGELFF.

Points on this clonotype: A much larger clone lies one base from this, so it may be a read error. The gene calls are TRBV10-3 and TRBJ2-1; 7 nucleotides align to TRBD2. The V gene's germline CDR1 is ENHRY and CDR2 SYGVKD. The CDR3 runs 14 residues. V gave up 2 bases and J gave up 11 bases; unmatched junction bases: 9. CDR3 DNA sequence: TGTGCCATCAGTGAGCTTCTAGCGGAGATTAAGCAGTTCTTC. Translation gives CAISELLAEIKQFF.

This clonotype was recorded many times. The genes are TRBV12-3 or TRBV12-4 and TRBJ2-5; TRBD2 matches 7 bases. J lost 4 bases, V lost 3 bases, and 5 bases had no gene match. The CDR3 length is 14 residues. In nucleotides, the CDR3 is TGTGCCAGCAGTTTTGGTGCTAGCGGAGAGACCCAGTACTTC. Residues: CASSFGASGETQYF.

This clonotype was counted many times. The chain carries TRBV27 and TRBJ2-7, with D possibly matching TRBD2 (7 bases). Looked up from germline, CDR1 is MNHEY and CDR2 is SMNVEV (reference sequence). The CDR3 spans 15 residues. Trimming stripped 2 bases from V and 4 bases from J, with 15 bases between. CDR3 DNA sequence: TGTGCCAGCAGTTTAATGGCAGGGGAGGGGTACGAGCAGTACTTC. Amino acid sequence: CASSLMAGEGYEQYF.

This clonotype was seen at least ten times. The chain joins TRBV7-9 to TRBJ1-1; TRBD1 is a possible D gene (6 bases). CDR1 and CDR2 (germline): SEHNR, FQNEAQ (reference sequence). The CDR3 runs to 14 residues. Trimming left V 1 base short and J 3 bases short, with 9 bases between. CDR3 nucleotide sequence: TGTGCCAGCAGCTTAGAAGGGGGATACACTGAAGCTTTCTTT. Translated, it gives CASSLEGGYTEAFF. The entire variable domain, with the rest obtained from reference TRBV7-9 and TRBJ1-1, is as follows: DTGVSQNPRHKITKRGQNVTFRCDPISEHNRLYWYRQTLGQGPEFLTYFQNEAQLEKSRLLSDRFSAERPKGSFSTLEIQRTEQGDSAMYLCASSLEGGYTEAFFGQGTRLTVV.

This clonotype was found a few times. The chain recombines TRBV29-1 with TRBJ2-7, with 8 nucleotides matching TRBD1. The germline CDR1 and CDR2 sequences are SQVTM and ANQGSEA. The ends lost 1 base at V and 2 bases at J; junction bases unmatched: 13. The CDR3 is 17 residues long. CDR3 protein: CSVEVLSHRGRTYEQYF. The CDR3 bases are TGCAGCGTTGAAGTTTTGTCCCACAGGGGGAGAACCTACGAGCAGTACTTC.